This TCR beta chain was captured by sequencing in a study of technical replicates of blood from a handful of donors. Using immunoSEQ multiplex PCR, the repertoire was profiled, and TCRdb retains in-frame clones only, with some absent. The table has under 80,000 clones, 85% to 95% seen once. V lost 1 base and J 5 bases, leaving 12 bases between the germline ends. The V gene's germline CDR1 is LNHNV and CDR2 YYDKDF (reference sequence). CDR3 length: 14 residues. The clonotype originates from a human donor in good health. Sequenced sample: T cells isolated from PBMCs. J is TRBJ2-7 and V is TRBV15; a weak D match, TRBD2 (6 bases). The DNA of the CDR3 is TGTGCCACCAGCAGAGCGCGGGGAAAGAACGAGCAGTACTTC. Its protein product is CATSRARGKNEQYF.